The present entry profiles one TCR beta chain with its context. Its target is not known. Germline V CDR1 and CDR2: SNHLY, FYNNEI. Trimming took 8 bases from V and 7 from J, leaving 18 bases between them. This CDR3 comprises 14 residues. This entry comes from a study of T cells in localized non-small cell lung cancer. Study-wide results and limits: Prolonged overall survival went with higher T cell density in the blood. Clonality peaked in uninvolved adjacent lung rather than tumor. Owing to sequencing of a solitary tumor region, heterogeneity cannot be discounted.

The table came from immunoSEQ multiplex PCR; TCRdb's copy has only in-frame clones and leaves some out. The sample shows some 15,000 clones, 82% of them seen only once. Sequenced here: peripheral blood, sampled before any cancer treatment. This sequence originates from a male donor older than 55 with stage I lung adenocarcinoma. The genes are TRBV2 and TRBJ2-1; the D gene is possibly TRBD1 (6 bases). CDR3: CASQITGLRNEQFF. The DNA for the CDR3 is TGTGCCAGCCAAATCACAGGGCTTAGGAATGAGCAGTTCTTC.